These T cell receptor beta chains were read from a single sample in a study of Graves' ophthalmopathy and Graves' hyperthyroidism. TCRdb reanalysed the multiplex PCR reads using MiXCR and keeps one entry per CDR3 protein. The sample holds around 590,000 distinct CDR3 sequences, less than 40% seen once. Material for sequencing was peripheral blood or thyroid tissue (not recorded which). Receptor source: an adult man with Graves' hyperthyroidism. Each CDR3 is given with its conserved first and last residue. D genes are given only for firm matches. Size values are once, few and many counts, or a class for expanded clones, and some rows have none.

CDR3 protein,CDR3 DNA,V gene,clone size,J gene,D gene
CATSRDGGSSYEQYF,TGTGCCACCAGCAGAGATGGCGGGAGTTCCTACGAGCAGTACTTC,TRBV15,many,TRBJ2-7,TRBD2
CASSYSGNEKLFF,TGTGCCAGCAGTTACTCAGGGAATGAAAAACTGTTTTTT,TRBV6-5,many,TRBJ1-4,NA
CASSSQETQYF,TGTGCCAGCAGCTCCCAAGAGACCCAGTACTTC,TRBV7-8,many,TRBJ2-5,NA
CASSGSGTAYEQYF,TGTGCCAGCAGCGGGTCCGGGACGGCGTACGAGCAGTACTTC,TRBV7-9,few,TRBJ2-7,NA
CASSEAVGGDDEQFF,TGTGCCAGCAGTGAAGCCGTGGGAGGCGACGATGAGCAGTTCTTC,TRBV2,few,TRBJ2-1,NA
CASSLMGEKLFF,TGTGCCAGCAGTTTAATGGGGGAAAAACTGTTTTTT,TRBV12-3/TRBV12-4,many,TRBJ1-4,NA
CASSESTIGETQYF,TGCGCCAGCAGTGAGTCGACTATCGGGGAGACCCAGTACTTC,TRBV10-2,many,TRBJ2-5,NA
CASALGGSYGYTF,TGCGCCAGCGCCCTGGGGGGGTCCTATGGCTACACCTTC,TRBV5-1,many,TRBJ1-2,NA
CASSIWTGSSNEQFF,TGTGCCAGTAGTATTTGGACAGGGAGCTCCAATGAGCAGTTCTTC,TRBV19,NA,TRBJ2-1,TRBD1
CASSPGTSGKYQETQYF,TGTGCCAGCAGCCCCGGGACTAGCGGGAAGTACCAAGAGACCCAGTACTTC,TRBV7-3,NA,TRBJ2-5,TRBD2
CSARGVDLEGIEETQYF,TGCAGTGCTAGAGGGGTGGATCTCGAGGGGATTGAAGAGACCCAGTACTTC,TRBV20-1,many,TRBJ2-5,NA
CASSYAYSNQPQHF,TGTGCCAGCAGTTACGCATATAGCAATCAGCCCCAGCATTTT,TRBV6-5,many,TRBJ1-5,NA
CASSLPGQGTDTQYF,TGTGCCAGCAGCCTGCCGGGACAGGGCACAGATACGCAGTATTTT,TRBV7-9,NA,TRBJ2-3,TRBD1
CSVHRGGYGYTF,TGCAGCGTTCATCGGGGTGGGTATGGCTACACCTTC,TRBV29-1,many,TRBJ1-2,NA
CASSRGTGSTDTQYF,TGTGCCAGTAGTAGAGGTACAGGGTCCACAGATACGCAGTATTTT,TRBV19,NA,TRBJ2-3,NA
CSVGDRTFSGNTIYF,TGCAGCGTCGGGGACCGGACCTTCTCTGGAAACACCATATATTTT,TRBV29-1,many,TRBJ1-3,NA
CASSHQVGKQYF,TGTGCCAGCAGCCACCAGGTCGGGAAGCAGTATTTT,TRBV14,few,TRBJ2-3,NA
CASSSPSTGRHGYTF,TGTGCCAGCAGTTCGCCCTCAACAGGGCGCCATGGCTACACCTTC,TRBV12-3/TRBV12-4,many,TRBJ1-2,NA
CASRSTFTEAFF,TGTGCCAGCAGGTCTACGTTTACTGAAGCTTTCTTT,TRBV6-5,many,TRBJ1-1,NA
CASSPTDRGNTEAFF,TGTGCCAGTAGCCCCACGGACAGGGGAAACACTGAAGCTTTCTTT,TRBV19,many,TRBJ1-1,TRBD1
CASSLSSSDYGYTF,TGTGCCAGCAGCTTATCGTCTTCGGACTATGGCTACACCTTC,TRBV7-9,many,TRBJ1-2,NA
CASSFSSLGAYEQYF,TGTGCCAGCAGTTTTTCAAGTCTCGGCGCCTACGAGCAGTACTTC,TRBV12-3/TRBV12-4,many,TRBJ2-7,NA
CASSFVRGQGETQYF,TGTGCCAGCAGTTTTGTCCGCGGACAGGGAGAGACCCAGTACTTC,TRBV12-3/TRBV12-4,many,TRBJ2-5,TRBD1
CASTNDIAAQETQYF,TGTGCCAGCACCAATGACATCGCGGCCCAAGAGACCCAGTACTTC,TRBV6-5,many,TRBJ2-5,NA
CASSRPLTGGNTEAFF,TGTGCCAGCAGCCGCCCTCTGACAGGGGGAAACACTGAAGCTTTCTTT,TRBV10-3,NA,TRBJ1-1,TRBD1
CASSLGSANYGYTF,TGTGCCAGCAGCTTGGGCTCCGCTAACTATGGCTACACCTTC,TRBV11-2,many,TRBJ1-2,NA
CASSGTGIGSPLHF,TGCGCCAGCAGCGGGACAGGGATTGGGTCACCCCTCCACTTT,TRBV5-1,many,TRBJ1-6,TRBD1
CACAGGAGGYTF,TGTGCCTGCGCAGGGGGGGCTGGAGGCTACACCTTC,TRBV6-5,few,TRBJ1-2,TRBD1
CSARGLPPYTDTQYF,TGCAGTGCAAGGGGACTCCCCCCCTACACAGATACGCAGTATTTT,TRBV20-1,NA,TRBJ2-3,NA
CASRPGGSGEKLFF,TGTGCCAGCAGACCAGGGGGGTCGGGGGAAAAACTGTTTTTT,TRBV12-3/TRBV12-4,NA,TRBJ1-4,TRBD1
CSVEDHGGATEAFF,TGCAGCGTTGAAGATCATGGGGGAGCGACTGAAGCTTTCTTT,TRBV29-1,many,TRBJ1-1,NA
CASSLGGFSYEQYF,TGCGCCAGCAGCTTGGGGGGATTCTCCTACGAGCAGTACTTC,TRBV5-1,many,TRBJ2-7,NA
CASSLSQGRFNEQFF,TGTGCCAGCAGCTTATCCCAGGGGCGCTTCAATGAGCAGTTCTTC,TRBV7-2,NA,TRBJ2-1,NA